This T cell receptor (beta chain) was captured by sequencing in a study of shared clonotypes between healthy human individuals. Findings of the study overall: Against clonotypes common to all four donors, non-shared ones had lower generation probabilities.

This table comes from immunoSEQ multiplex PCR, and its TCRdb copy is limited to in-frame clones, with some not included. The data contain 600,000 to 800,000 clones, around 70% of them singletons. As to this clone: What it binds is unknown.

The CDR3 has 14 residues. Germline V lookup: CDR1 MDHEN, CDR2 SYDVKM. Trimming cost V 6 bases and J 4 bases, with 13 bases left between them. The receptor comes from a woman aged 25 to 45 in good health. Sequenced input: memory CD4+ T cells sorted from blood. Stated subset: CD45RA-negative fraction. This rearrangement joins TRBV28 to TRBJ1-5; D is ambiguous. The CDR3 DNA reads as TGTGCCAGCAGAAAGGCTTCGGCTAATCAGCCCCAGCATTTT. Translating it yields CASRKASANQPQHF.